This entry lists 29 T cell receptor beta chains sequenced from one sample in a study of control samples from healthy donors and cancer patients. Assay: immunoSEQ multiplex PCR; the TCRdb copy retains only in-frame clones and omits some. The sample includes some 40,000 clones, roughly 94% of them seen just once. Material: blood. The source is a man in his 60s in good health.

J is TRBJ2-5 and V is TRBV6-2 or TRBV6-3; D uncertain. Germline lookup yields CDR1 MNHEY and CDR2 SVGEGT. The V and J ends lost 0 bases and 4 bases respectively, with 9 bases between them. CDR3 length equals 14 residues. The CDR3 DNA reads as TGTGCCAGCAGTTACTCGACTGGGTCAGAGACCCAGTACTTC. It encodes CASSYSTGSETQYF.

The chain links TRBV10-3 to TRBJ1-1; no clear D. Per germline, CDR1 ENHRY and CDR2 SYGVKD. Between the trimmed V and J ends, which lost 2 bases and 1 base, there was a span of 5 bases. The CDR3 sequence is 13 residues long. The CDR3 is CAISEMSNTEAFF. CDR3 nucleotide sequence: TGTGCCATCAGTGAGATGTCGAACACTGAAGCTTTCTTT.

The V gene is TRBV18, the J gene TRBJ1-5, with D hard to call. Deletions cut 4 bases from V and 3 bases from J, with 4 bases between. The CDR3 length is 12 residues. Germline V gene lookup returns CDR1 KGHSH and CDR2 LQKENI. CDR3 in amino acids: CASSRDNQPQHF. The CDR3 region has the DNA TGTGCCAGCTCACGGGACAATCAGCCCCAGCATTTT. Complete variable domain (other parts from reference TRBV18 and TRBJ1-5): NAGVMQNPRHLVRRRGQEARLRCSPMKGHSHVYWYRQLPEEGLKFMVYLQKENIIDESGMPKERFSAEFPKEGPSILRIQQVVRGDSAAYFCASSRDNQPQHFGDGTRLSIL.

The chain couples TRBV24-1 to TRBJ2-5; 11 bases align to TRBD2. The germline CDR1 and CDR2 sequences are KGHDR and SFDVKD. The CDR3 is made up of 17 amino acids. The V gene end was trimmed by 3 bases and the J gene end by 5 bases; junction bases not matched to a gene: 10. The CDR3, as DNA: TGTGCCACCAGTGATATTAGCGGGAGGGCCGGAGTTGAGACCCAGTACTTC. Its translation: CATSDISGRAGVETQYF.

The chain couples TRBV3-1 (or the pseudogene TRBV3-2) to TRBJ2-5; D uncertain. CDR1 is LGHDT and CDR2 is YNNKEL in the germline V gene (reference sequence). V was shortened by 1 base and J by 5 bases, with 5 bases between the two germline ends. CDR3 size: 12 residues. CDR3 loop: CASSQVVETQYF. The CDR3 DNA reads TGTGCCAGCAGCCAAGTCGTTGAGACCCAGTACTTC.

The J gene is TRBJ1-6, the V gene TRBV5-4; a possible D gene is TRBD1 (5 bases). V was clipped by 3 bases and J by 7 bases, with 17 bases between them. This CDR3 is 16 amino acids long. From germline, CDR1 is SGHNT and CDR2 YYREEE (reference sequence). CDR3 DNA sequence: TGTGCCAGCAGCTCCACCCGGGACGGACTGAATTCACCCCTCCACTTT. As protein: CASSSTRDGLNSPLHF.

The V call is TRBV28, the J call TRBJ2-1; D not certain. Trimming took off 3 bases at V and 0 bases at J, with 9 bases between the two ends. The CDR3 is 15 residues long. The germline V gene has CDR1 MDHEN and CDR2 SYDVKM. The CDR3 DNA sequence: TGTGCCAGCAGTTTGGTTCGAGGCTCCTACAATGAGCAGTTCTTC. Protein sequence: CASSLVRGSYNEQFF. Drawing the rest from reference TRBV28 and TRBJ2-1, the complete variable domain is DVKVTQSSRYLVKRTGEKVFLECVQDMDHENMFWYRQDPGLGLRLIYFSYDVKMKEKGDIPEGYSVSREKKERFSLILESASTNQTSMYLCASSLVRGSYNEQFFGPGTRLTVL.

V gene TRBV4-1 combines with J gene TRBJ2-3; D is perhaps TRBD1 (5 bases). From germline, CDR1 is MGHRA and CDR2 YSYEKL. V lost 1 base and J 0 bases, leaving 14 bases between the germline ends. This CDR3 contains 17 residues. The CDR3 is CASSQAPQGLSTDTQYF. In nucleotides, the CDR3 is TGCGCCAGCAGCCAAGCTCCCCAGGGTTTAAGCACAGATACGCAGTATTTT.

This chain connects TRBV13 to TRBJ2-3; D is unresolved. V lost 0 bases and J 6 bases, leaving 16 bases between the germline ends. The CDR3 extends over 16 amino acids. Per germline, CDR1 PRHDT and CDR2 FYEKMQ (reference sequence). CDR3 DNA sequence: TGTGCCAGCAGCTTAGGTTTTCGGCAGCCCGGGGATACGCAGTATTTT. Protein: CASSLGFRQPGDTQYF.

The V call is TRBV24-1, the J call TRBJ1-1; 7 nucleotides agree with TRBD1. This CDR3 spans 14 amino acids. V lost 3 bases to trimming and J lost 5 bases; unmatched junction nucleotides: 5. In germline, CDR1 is KGHDR, CDR2 SFDVKD. The CDR3 DNA sequence: TGTGCCACCAGTGATAACAGGGGCGGGACTGAAGCTTTCTTT. This gives the protein CATSDNRGGTEAFF.

This clone was recorded a few times. The J gene is TRBJ1-5, the V gene TRBV6-6, with TRBD1 matching over 8 bases. The CDR3 contains 16 residues. The V gene's germline CDR1 is MNHNY and CDR2 SVGAGI (reference sequence). J lost 4 bases, V lost 4 bases, and 9 bases had no gene match. The CDR3 bases are TGTGCCAGCAGTTTCGCAGGGGGCTTGAATAATCAGCCCCAGCATTTT. Translated: CASSFAGGLNNQPQHF.

The CDR3 region is CASSLSQGAGNEQFF. The CDR3 DNA reads TGTGCCAGCAGCTTGTCTCAGGGGGCTGGGAATGAGCAGTTCTTC. This rearrangement joins TRBV5-4 to TRBJ2-1, with 8 positions matching TRBD1. Germline assignment: CDR1 SGHNT and CDR2 YYREEE (reference sequence). The CDR3 sequence is 15 residues long. The V gene end was trimmed by 1 base and the J gene end by 7 bases; junction bases not matched to a gene: 7.

CDR3 residues: CATSDPTGQVAQYF. In nucleotides, the CDR3 is TGTGCCACCAGTGACCCGACAGGGCAAGTGGCCCAGTACTTC. The J gene is TRBJ2-5, the V gene TRBV24-1; 7 nucleotides agree with TRBD1. Trimming cost V 4 bases and J 9 bases; bases outside gene matches: 10. Germline V gene lookup returns CDR1 KGHDR and CDR2 SFDVKD. This CDR3 region has 14 residues.

The CDR3 protein is CASSQDLASYNEQFF. The CDR3 nucleotides are TGTGCCAGCAGCCAAGATTTAGCTTCCTACAATGAGCAGTTCTTC. The rearrangement links TRBV3-1 (or the pseudogene TRBV3-2) to TRBJ2-1; the D is unclear. The germline gives CDR1 LGHDT, CDR2 YNNKEL (reference sequence). Trimming removed 0 bases from V and 1 base from J, with 7 bases in between. CDR3 size: 15 residues.

The V gene is TRBV5-1, the J gene TRBJ1-3; TRBD1 might be the D (6 bases). Germline CDR1 SGHRS, CDR2 YFSETQ. V lost 0 bases, J lost 4 bases, and 8 bases lay in between. This CDR3 is 14 amino acids long. The CDR3 DNA sequence: TGCGCCAGCAGCTTGGGGACAGTCGGAAACACCATATATTTT. This gives the protein CASSLGTVGNTIYF.

The rearrangement joins TRBV6-1 to TRBJ2-1; TRBD2 aligns across 14 bases. J lost 11 bases, V lost 3 bases, and 6 bases had no gene match. Germline lookup yields CDR1 MNHNS and CDR2 SASEGT. The CDR3 has 15 amino acids. This chain's CDR3 is CASSDPGTSGRQQFF. The CDR3 nucleotides read TGTGCCAGCAGTGATCCCGGGACTAGCGGGAGACAGCAGTTCTTC.

In regard to this clone: The junction departs from germline at one end; a sequencing error may be responsible. This chain uses TRBV7-7 with TRBJ2-1; D possibly corresponds to TRBD2 (7 bases). This CDR3 contains 13 residues. From germline, CDR1 is SSHAT and CDR2 FNYEAQ (reference sequence). CDR3 DNA: TGTGCTAGCAGCCCGGGGGGCCGGGGTGAGCAGTTCTTC. Encoded protein: CASSPGGRGEQFF. Full variable domain (missing parts from reference TRBV7-7 and TRBJ2-1): GAGVSQSPRYKVTKRGQDVTLRCDPISSHATLYWYQQALGQGPEFLTYFNYEAQPDKSGLPSDRFSAERPEGSISTLTIQRTEQRDSAMYRCASSPGGRGEQFFGPGTRLTVL.

The chain has TRBV2 and TRBJ2-1; D remains unclear. Trimming removed 3 bases from V and 7 bases from J, with 4 bases in between. Looked up from germline, CDR1 is SNHLY and CDR2 is FYNNEI. CDR3 length equals 11 residues. Here the CDR3 reads CASSDWNEQFF. The DNA of the CDR3 is TGTGCCAGCAGTGATTGGAATGAGCAGTTCTTC. The full variable domain, in which reference TRBV2 and TRBJ2-1 provide the parts outside the CDR3, is EPEVTQTPSHQVTQMGQEVILRCVPISNHLYFYWYRQILGQKVEFLVSFYNNEISEKSEIFDDQFSVERPDGSNFTLKIRSTKLEDSAMYFCASSDWNEQFFGPGTRLTVL.

V usage is TRBV21-1 and J usage is TRBJ1-3. TRBV21-1 counts as a pseudogene. CDR3 length equals 17 residues. CDR3 sequence: CASSKGTSANSGNTIYF. CDR3 coding DNA: TGTGCCAGCAGCAAAGGCACTAGCGCCAACTCTGGAAACACCATATATTTT.

J is TRBJ1-1 and V is TRBV19, with unresolved D. In germline, CDR1 is LNHDA, CDR2 SQIVND (reference sequence). With 7 bases removed from V and 0 bases from J, the gap between germline ends came to 9 bases. This CDR3 has 13 residues. This chain's CDR3 is CASNQRVNTEAFF. The CDR3 DNA reads TGTGCCAGTAACCAAAGGGTGAACACTGAAGCTTTCTTT.

V usage is TRBV2 and J usage is TRBJ1-2; D not resolved. CDR3 length: 12 amino acids. Germline CDR1 is SNHLY and CDR2 is FYNNEI. V shed 5 bases and J shed 8 bases, with 12 bases lying between them. Here the CDR3 reads CASSSRPSGYTF. DNA for the CDR3: TGTGCCAGCAGTTCCAGGCCGAGCGGCTACACCTTC.

V and J are TRBV27 and TRBJ2-1; 13 bases agree with TRBD2. Per the germline V gene, CDR1 is MNHEY and CDR2 is SMNVEV (reference sequence). The V gene end was trimmed by 3 bases and the J gene end by 6 bases; junction bases not matched to a gene: 2. This CDR3 spans 15 amino acids. The CDR3 DNA reads TGTGCCAGCAGTTTTAGACTAGCGGGAGGCAATGAGCAGTTCTTC. Amino acids: CASSFRLAGGNEQFF.

V usage is TRBV19 and J usage is TRBJ1-1; a weak D match, TRBD1 (5 bases). V was shortened by 1 base and J by 1 base, with 10 bases between the two germline ends. This CDR3 spans 15 amino acids. In germline, CDR1 is LNHDA, CDR2 SQIVND (reference sequence). The CDR3 spells CASSIAPGGNTEAFF. The CDR3 DNA follows: TGTGCCAGTAGTATAGCCCCGGGGGGGAACACTGAAGCTTTCTTT.

The J gene is TRBJ2-6, the V gene TRBV19; 9 positions match TRBD1. Trimming removed 4 bases from V and 3 bases from J; junction bases left unmatched: 4. The CDR3 has 16 amino acids. The germline gives CDR1 LNHDA, CDR2 SQIVND (reference sequence). CDR3 loop: CASSTGTGHGANVLTF. Written as DNA, the CDR3 is TGTGCCAGTAGTACCGGGACAGGGCATGGGGCCAACGTCCTGACTTTC.

The gene calls are TRBV29-1 and TRBJ1-6; a possible D gene is TRBD1 (5 bases). In germline, CDR1 is SQVTM, CDR2 ANQGSEA. The CDR3 totals 14 residues. The germline V and J ends were trimmed by 7 bases and 1 base, with 11 bases remaining between them. The CDR3 loop is CSDVDSSYNSPLHF. In DNA form, the CDR3 reads TGCAGCGACGTAGACAGTTCCTATAATTCACCCCTCCACTTT.

The chain links TRBV24-1 to TRBJ2-2; TRBD1 matches at 8 bases. V dropped 5 bases and J dropped 4; count of bases not matched to a gene: 5. Germline V gene lookup returns CDR1 KGHDR and CDR2 SFDVKD. This CDR3 spans 15 amino acids. The DNA for the CDR3 is TGTGCCACCAGTGCCCCGGACAGGGCCACCGGGGAGCTGTTTTTT. Its translation is CATSAPDRATGELFF.

The chain joins TRBV19 to TRBJ2-3; 10 bases are a match to TRBD2. The CDR3 runs to 16 residues. Per the germline V gene, CDR1 is LNHDA and CDR2 is SQIVND (reference sequence). J gave up 2 bases and V 4 bases, and 6 bases lay outside the gene matches. The CDR3 bases are TGTGCCAGTAGTACCAGAGCGGGAGGGAACACAGATACGCAGTATTTT. Its translation: CASSTRAGGNTDTQYF.

The chain uses TRBV28 and TRBJ1-5; possible D gene TRBD1, 5 bases. The V end lost 4 bases, the J end lost 2 bases, and 18 bases lay between the germline ends. The germline V gene encodes CDR1 MDHEN and CDR2 SYDVKM. CDR3 length: 17 residues. This CDR3 reads CASSSRPGPRGNQPQHF. The CDR3 DNA sequence: TGTGCCAGCAGTTCCAGACCGGGACCCCGTGGCAATCAGCCCCAGCATTTT.

The J gene is TRBJ2-7, the V gene TRBV28; 10 bases agree with TRBD2. There are 17 residues in the CDR3. V gave up 5 bases and J gave up 0 bases; unmatched junction bases: 10. Germline V CDR1 and CDR2: MDHEN, SYDVKM. The CDR3 nucleotides read TGTGCCAGCAGTATACGACAGAGCGGGAGGGCCTCCTACGAGCAGTACTTC. Translating it yields CASSIRQSGRASYEQYF.